A selection of T cell receptor beta chains follows, all from one sample in a study of regulatory T cells in long-lasting Graves disease. TCRdb analysed the multiplex PCR reads with MiXCR anew, one entry per CDR3 protein. Of under 250,000 distinct CDR3 sequences listed, approximately 18% were seen once; the top ten hold 12%. These records were also assigned to another study, of T cells in Graves' hyperthyroidism and ophthalmopathy.

The sample consisted of peripheral blood mononuclear cells (PBMCs), taken at new diagnosis, from a patient treated with antithyroid drugs. The receptor source for this set is a woman in her twenties or thirties with Graves disease. Each CDR3 is given with its conserved first and last residue. The order of the fields is J gene, clone size, V gene, D gene, CDR3 DNA, CDR3 protein. D genes are given only for firm matches. Expanded clones are given a class, and other clones once, few, many or no size at all.

J: TRBJ2-1; size: .; V: TRBV12-3/TRBV12-4; D: .; DNA: TGTGCCAGCAGCAACTCGGGACTTATTGACAATGAGCAGTTCTTC; CDR3: CASSNSGLIDNEQFF
J: TRBJ2-5; size: many; V: TRBV9; D: .; DNA: TGTGCCAGCAGCGTAGAGATTAACCTGGGGGTTGGGACCCAGTACTTC; CDR3: CASSVEINLGVGTQYF
J: TRBJ2-7; size: many; V: TRBV28; D: TRBD1; DNA: TGTGCCAGTTATGACAGGGGCCTCTCCTACGAGCAGTACTTC; CDR3: CASYDRGLSYEQYF
J: TRBJ1-1; size: .; V: TRBV12-3/TRBV12-4; D: .; DNA: TGTGCCAGCAGTCAGAGTTTGAACACTGAAGCTTTCTTT; CDR3: CASSQSLNTEAFF
J: TRBJ2-3; size: many; V: TRBV30; D: .; DNA: TGTGCCTGGAGTGTAAGGCAGGGAACAGATACGCAGTATTTT; CDR3: CAWSVRQGTDTQYF
J: TRBJ1-1; size: many; V: TRBV7-6; D: .; DNA: TGTGCCAGCAGCTTAGTCGGTGGCTCTCAGTCGAACACTGAAGCTTTCTTT; CDR3: CASSLVGGSQSNTEAFF
J: TRBJ2-7; size: many; V: TRBV30; D: TRBD2; DNA: TGTGCCTGGAGTGTGCTAGCGGGAGACTACGAGCAGTACTTC; CDR3: CAWSVLAGDYEQYF
J: TRBJ2-1; size: once; V: TRBV28; D: .; DNA: TGTGCCAGCAGTCAACAGGGCCCCTACAATGAGCAGTTCTTC; CDR3: CASSQQGPYNEQFF
J: TRBJ2-7; size: few; V: TRBV20-1; D: .; DNA: TGCAGTGCTAGAGATGAAAGGGATGACACCTACGAGCAGTACTTC; CDR3: CSARDERDDTYEQYF
J: TRBJ1-1; size: many; V: TRBV7-8; D: .; DNA: TGTGCCAGCAGCTTAGGTGAGGGTCGGAACACTGAAGCTTTCTTT; CDR3: CASSLGEGRNTEAFF
J: TRBJ2-7; size: many; V: TRBV12-3/TRBV12-4; D: .; DNA: TGTGCCAGCAGTTTAGCTAGTGGGGCCGCCCTCTCCTACGAGCAGTACTTC; CDR3: CASSLASGAALSYEQYF
J: TRBJ2-1; size: many; V: TRBV10-3; D: .; DNA: TGTGCCATCAGCGGAAAAAATGAGCAGTTCTTC; CDR3: CAISGKNEQFF
J: TRBJ1-4; size: many; V: TRBV14; D: .; DNA: TGTGCCAGCAGCCAACGACGGGGGTACGATGAAAAACTGTTTTTT; CDR3: CASSQRRGYDEKLFF
J: TRBJ1-1; size: .; V: TRBV12-3/TRBV12-4; D: TRBD1; DNA: TGTGCCAGCAGTTTCGGTTCGTGGGACAGCCCACCGGGCAACACTGAAGCTTTCTTT; CDR3: CASSFGSWDSPPGNTEAFF
J: TRBJ2-2; size: many; V: TRBV20-1; D: .; DNA: TGCAGTGCTAGAGAAGGTCATATCGCGAACACCGGGGAGCTGTTTTTT; CDR3: CSAREGHIANTGELFF
J: TRBJ1-2; size: .; V: TRBV25-1; D: .; DNA: TGTGCCAGCAAATGTATACAAGGCAGCCCCCCTAACTATGGCTACACCTTC; CDR3: CASKCIQGSPPNYGYTF
J: TRBJ1-2; size: many; V: TRBV12-3/TRBV12-4; D: .; DNA: TGTGCCAGCAGTCCTCCAGTTGTCGGCTATGGCTACACCTTC; CDR3: CASSPPVVGYGYTF
J: TRBJ1-1; size: many; V: TRBV18; D: TRBD1; DNA: TGTGCCAGCTCACGTGACAGGGCCGCTGAAGCTTTCTTT; CDR3: CASSRDRAAEAFF
J: TRBJ1-5; size: many; V: TRBV2; D: TRBD1; DNA: TGTGCCAGCAGTGAAGTTGGCAGGGGGAATCAGCCCCAGCATTTT; CDR3: CASSEVGRGNQPQHF
J: TRBJ1-2; size: few; V: TRBV7-3; D: TRBD1; DNA: TGTGCCAGCAGCCCTACCTTTACAGGGGTCCCGACGGAGGACTACACCTTC; CDR3: CASSPTFTGVPTEDYTF
J: TRBJ2-5; size: many; V: TRBV24-1; D: TRBD1; DNA: TGTGCCACCAGTGCACCGAGACAGGGCGGGACCCAGTACTTC; CDR3: CATSAPRQGGTQYF
J: TRBJ1-6; size: few; V: TRBV30; D: .; DNA: TGTGCCTGGAACCCCCTGGAGGGGTCACCCCTCCACTTT; CDR3: CAWNPLEGSPLHF
J: TRBJ2-2; size: many; V: TRBV10-3; D: .; DNA: TGTGCCATCAGAAGACAGGGAGGAAACACCGGGGAGCTGTTTTTT; CDR3: CAIRRQGGNTGELFF
J: TRBJ2-5; size: many; V: TRBV14; D: .; DNA: TGTGCCAGCAGCCAAACTGAAGTGACAGCCGGTGGGACCCAGTACTTC; CDR3: CASSQTEVTAGGTQYF
J: TRBJ2-7; size: .; V: TRBV18; D: TRBD2; DNA: TGTGCCAGCTCACCGGAAAGAGCGGGGGCCTATCACGAGCAGTACTTC; CDR3: CASSPERAGAYHEQYF
J: TRBJ2-5; size: .; V: TRBV2; D: .; DNA: TGTGCCAGCAGGCAGGGAAGTTGGGAGACCCGGTACTTC; CDR3: CASRQGSWETRYF
J: TRBJ2-3; size: .; V: TRBV7-2; D: TRBD2; DNA: TGTGCCAGCAGCTTAGGGTTGGCGGGAGAGGGCCCTACGCAGTATTTT; CDR3: CASSLGLAGEGPTQYF
J: TRBJ1-2; size: .; V: TRBV5-1; D: .; DNA: TGCGCCAGCAGCTTGCAACTCCAGGGGAACTATGGCTACACCTTC; CDR3: CASSLQLQGNYGYTF
J: TRBJ1-5; size: many; V: TRBV30; D: TRBD1; DNA: TGTGCCTGGAGGGGTGACAGGGACAATCAGCCCCAGCATTTT; CDR3: CAWRGDRDNQPQHF
J: TRBJ2-1; size: many; V: TRBV9; D: .; DNA: TGTGCCAGCAGTTGGGCGGGGAATGAGCAGTTCTTC; CDR3: CASSWAGNEQFF
J: TRBJ2-3; size: many; V: TRBV20-1; D: .; DNA: TGCAGTGCAAGGGGGACACCCCCCGCAGATACGCAGTATTTT; CDR3: CSARGTPPADTQYF
J: TRBJ1-1; size: few; V: TRBV12-3/TRBV12-4; D: .; DNA: TGTGCCAGCAGTCCATCCGGGACCCAGAACACTGAAGCTTTCTTT; CDR3: CASSPSGTQNTEAFF
J: TRBJ2-3; size: many; V: TRBV6-2/TRBV6-3; D: TRBD2; DNA: TGTGCCAGCAGAGACCAAAGGCTAGCGGGGTACACAGATACGCAGTATTTT; CDR3: CASRDQRLAGYTDTQYF
J: TRBJ2-7; size: many; V: TRBV14; D: TRBD1; DNA: TGTGCCAGCAGCCGTTGGGACAGGGTAACCGAGCAGTACTTC; CDR3: CASSRWDRVTEQYF
J: TRBJ2-3; size: many; V: TRBV9; D: .; DNA: TGTGCCAGCAGCGGTAGCAGGAGGGCCCCCACAGATACGCAGTATTTT; CDR3: CASSGSRRAPTDTQYF
J: TRBJ2-3; size: few; V: TRBV12-3/TRBV12-4; D: TRBD2; DNA: TGTGCCAGCAGTTTAGAAGCGGGGGGCACAGATACGCAGTATTTT; CDR3: CASSLEAGGTDTQYF
J: TRBJ2-3; size: many; V: TRBV7-2; D: TRBD2; DNA: TGTGCCAGCAGCCCCGGGACTAGCGTCACAGATACGCAGTATTTT; CDR3: CASSPGTSVTDTQYF
J: TRBJ1-2; size: .; V: TRBV6-1; D: .; DNA: TGTGCCAGCACGGCGGGGGGGAATGGCTACACCTTC; CDR3: CASTAGGNGYTF
J: TRBJ1-4; size: .; V: TRBV28; D: TRBD1; DNA: TGTGCCAGCAGCTCCAGGGGACAGGGGGTGGAAGAAAAACTGTTTTTT; CDR3: CASSSRGQGVEEKLFF
J: TRBJ2-3; size: many; V: TRBV9; D: .; DNA: TGTGCCAGCAGCGCCCTCCCTTCAACAGATACGCAGTATTTT; CDR3: CASSALPSTDTQYF
J: TRBJ1-6; size: many; V: TRBV28; D: .; DNA: TGTGCCAGCAGTTCCAGCCAGGGAAGCTCCTATAATTCACCCCTCCACTTT; CDR3: CASSSSQGSSYNSPLHF
J: TRBJ2-5; size: many; V: TRBV4-1; D: TRBD1; DNA: TGCGCCAGCAGCCAAGTGGCAGGGGGCAGCCAAGAGACCCAGTACTTC; CDR3: CASSQVAGGSQETQYF